A single sample is the source of the 10 T cell receptor beta chains below, sequenced in a study of cytomegalovirus exposure and HLA in healthy donors. Repertoires were generated with immunoSEQ multiplex PCR, while TCRdb's copy carries only in-frame clones and drops some. The table shows 170,000 or so clones, with 80% to 85% occurring only once. The sequenced sample consisted of PBMCs. The receptors here all came from a woman aged 18 to 35 in good health and CMV-seropositive.

This rearrangement joins TRBV5-1 to TRBJ1-1, with 7 bases matching TRBD1. Unmatched junction bases numbered 5, after V lost 2 bases and J lost 1 base. The CDR3 loop spans 15 amino acids. The V gene's germline CDR1 is SGHRS and CDR2 YFSETQ. The CDR3 sequence is CASSLLTGRNTEAFF. In DNA, the CDR3 is TGCGCCAGCAGCTTACTGACAGGGAGGAACACTGAAGCTTTCTTT. Full variable domain (rest looked up from reference TRBV5-1 and TRBJ1-1): KAGVTQTPRYLIKTRGQQVTLSCSPISGHRSVSWYQQTPGQGLQFLFEYFSETQRNKGNFPGRFSGRQFSNSRSEMNVSTLELGDSALYLCASSLLTGRNTEAFFGQGTRLTVV.

The chain joins TRBV5-1 to TRBJ2-5; tentatively, D is TRBD1 (6 bases). Deletions cut 0 bases from V and 4 bases from J, with 16 bases between. CDR3 length: 16 residues. Germline loops: CDR1 SGHRS, CDR2 YFSETQ. The CDR3 protein is CASSLEARVGGETQYF. The CDR3 bases are TGCGCCAGCAGCTTGGAGGCTCGGGTAGGGGGAGAGACCCAGTACTTC.

The J gene is TRBJ1-1, the V gene TRBV11-2, with a possible D match to TRBD1 (6 bases). Trimming took off 3 bases at V and 1 base at J, with 9 bases between the two ends. CDR1 is SGHAT, CDR2 FQNNGV, per germline. The length of the CDR3 is 14 residues. The CDR3 protein is CASSLTGGNTEAFF. The CDR3 DNA is TGTGCCAGCAGCTTGACAGGAGGGAACACTGAAGCTTTCTTT. Complete variable domain (other parts from reference TRBV11-2 and TRBJ1-1): EAGVAQSPRYKIIEKRQSVAFWCNPISGHATLYWYQQILGQGPKLLIQFQNNGVVDDSQLPKDRFSAERLKGVDSTLKIQPAKLEDSAVYLCASSLTGGNTEAFFGQGTRLTVV.

J is TRBJ1-5 and V is TRBV6-5; 12 bases line up with TRBD1. V shed 6 bases, J shed 6 bases, and the junction held 3 bases outside the gene matches. Looked up from germline, CDR1 is MNHEY and CDR2 is SVGAGI. This CDR3 comprises 14 residues. Here the CDR3 DNA reads TGTGCCAGCAGGGGACAGGGGGCGGGTCAGCCCCAGCATTTT. Its protein product is CASRGQGAGQPQHF.

J is TRBJ1-2 and V is TRBV4-3, with D maybe TRBD1 (6 bases). V lost 2 bases to trimming and J lost 5 bases, with 21 bases between them. CDR1 is LGHNA, CDR2 YSLEER, per germline. CDR3 size: 17 residues. The CDR3 nucleotides are TGCGCCAGCAGCCAATTTCGAGGTGCAGGGGAACCATATGGCTACACCTTC. It codes for CASSQFRGAGEPYGYTF.

The chain employs TRBV5-4 and TRBJ1-2, with TRBD1 as a possible D gene (5 bases). Trimming shortened V by 0 bases and J by 3 bases, and 9 bases separated the two germline ends. CDR3 length equals 14 residues. CDR1 and CDR2 from the germline V gene are SGHNT and YYREEE (reference sequence). CDR3 sequence: CASSLEQAHYGYTF. In DNA, the CDR3 is TGTGCCAGCAGCTTGGAACAGGCCCACTATGGCTACACCTTC.

This chain links TRBV19 with TRBJ1-1, with TRBD1 identical over 10 bases. This CDR3 region has 14 residues. The junction had 10 bases not matched to a gene; V was cut back by 8 bases and J by 7 bases. Looked up from germline, CDR1 is LNHDA and CDR2 is SQIVND (reference sequence). CDR3: CASGPPGQGREAFF. The CDR3 DNA is TGTGCCAGTGGGCCTCCGGGACAGGGGCGTGAAGCTTTCTTT.

The rearrangement uses TRBV7-9 and TRBJ1-2, with 8 bases aligning to TRBD1. Per the germline V gene, CDR1 is SEHNR and CDR2 is FQNEAQ (reference sequence). The CDR3 sequence is 16 residues long. Trimming took 5 bases from V and 4 from J; bases not matched to a gene: 12. CDR3 protein: CASSPALGQGSYGYTF. DNA for the CDR3: TGTGCCAGCAGCCCTGCTCTTGGACAGGGATCCTATGGCTACACCTTC.

The gene calls are TRBV7-9 and TRBJ2-7; D not resolved. V was clipped by 8 bases and J by 5 bases, with 13 bases between them. The CDR3 is made up of 12 amino acids. CDR1 SEHNR and CDR2 FQNEAQ come from the germline V gene (reference sequence). CDR3 nucleotide sequence: TGTGCCAGCGGAGATCGTCCGGACGAGCAGTACTTC. This gives the protein CASGDRPDEQYF.

This clone showed up just a few times. The chain carries TRBV7-3 and TRBJ2-5; D might be TRBD1 (6 bases). The CDR3 has 13 amino acids. From germline, CDR1 is SGHTA and CDR2 FQGTGA. The V end lost 5 bases, the J end lost 3 bases, and 10 bases lay between the germline ends. CDR3 sequence: CASSPRTEETQYF. The CDR3 region has the DNA TGTGCCAGCAGCCCACGGACAGAAGAGACCCAGTACTTC.